This T cell receptor (beta chain) was recorded in a study of T cells in Graves' hyperthyroidism and ophthalmopathy. Findings of the study overall: The blood repertoire included most of the expanded thyroid clonotypes above 0.001.

CDR1 is DFQATT, CDR2 SNEGSKA, per germline (reference sequence). The J segment lost 5 bases and the V segment lost 5 bases, leaving 12 bases of the junction unmatched. The CDR3 runs to 17 residues. Any patient presenting with uncontrolled infection, other autoimmune disease, pregnancy or lactation was left out. In the case of this clonotype: Its antigen is currently unknown.

The CDR3 regions of TCR beta were amplified from RNA transcripts. First-round RT-PCR of the TCR CDR3 relied on the HTBI primer set. In TCRdb, the multiplex PCR reads were re-called with MiXCR into one record per CDR3 protein. The profile covers more than 550,000 distinct CDR3 sequences, with less than 45% appearing a single time and approximately 6.8% taken by the ten largest. The sample comprised peripheral blood or thyroid tissue (not recorded which). V and J are TRBV20-1 and TRBJ2-5, with 15 bases aligning to TRBD2. The clonotype originates from an adult man with Graves' disease, either hyperthyroidism or ophthalmopathy (not recorded which). As DNA, the CDR3 is TGCAGTGCTGATGGGACTAGCGGGGGGTCACGTTACGAGACCCAGTACTTC. Translation: CSADGTSGGSRYETQYF.